This entry is about one T cell receptor beta chain. Its antigen is unidentified. This sample is part of a study of shared clonotypes between healthy human individuals. General observations from the study: Naive subsets usually exceeded memory subsets in estimated richness.

Genomic DNA from each subset was divided evenly over several immunoSEQ plates. This table comes from immunoSEQ multiplex PCR, and its TCRdb copy is limited to in-frame clones, with some not included. This table has some 1 million clones, approximately 76% appearing once. The V gene's germline CDR1 is MGHRA and CDR2 YSYEKL. V shed 2 bases and J 0 bases; nucleotides not matched to a gene: 9. The CDR3 is 18 residues long. The sequence was obtained from a man aged 18 to 29 in good health. V and J are TRBV4-1 and TRBJ2-2; the match to TRBD2 covers 7 bases. Input material: memory CD4+ T cells sorted from blood. Subset in this sample: CD45RA-negative fraction. The CDR3 is CASSQSIPGGTNTGELFF. Here the CDR3 DNA reads TGCGCCAGCAGCCAATCCATCCCCGGGGGGACGAACACCGGGGAGCTGTTTTTT.